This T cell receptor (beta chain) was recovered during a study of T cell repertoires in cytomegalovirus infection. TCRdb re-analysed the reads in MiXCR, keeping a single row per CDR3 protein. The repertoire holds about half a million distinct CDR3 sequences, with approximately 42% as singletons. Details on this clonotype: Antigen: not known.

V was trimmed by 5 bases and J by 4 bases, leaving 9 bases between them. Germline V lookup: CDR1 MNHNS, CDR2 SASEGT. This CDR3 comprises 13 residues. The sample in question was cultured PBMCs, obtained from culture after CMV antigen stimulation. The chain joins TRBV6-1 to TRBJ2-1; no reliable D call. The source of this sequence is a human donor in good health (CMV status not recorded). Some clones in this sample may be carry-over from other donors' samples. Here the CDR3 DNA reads TGTGCCAGCAGTTCCCCCACGTACAATGAGCAGTTCTTC. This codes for CASSSPTYNEQFF.